These 14 T cell receptor beta chains came from one sample sequenced in a study of vaccination effects on CD4 cells after COVID-19. Antigens of these TCRs are unknown. Before sequencing took place, the ViraFEST assay used viral peptide pools to expand antigen-specific CD4+ T cells. Subsequent to a culture period of about nine days, CD4+ T cells were isolated. The healthy vaccine recipients, who had no prior SARS-CoV-2 infection, showed negative nucleocapsid antibodies. Method: immunoSEQ multiplex PCR; TCRdb's copy keeps in-frame clones and lacks some. Here the sample spans 50,000 to 60,000 clones, more than 60% being singletons. The starting material was CD4+ T cells from PBMCs cultured with SARS-CoV-2 spike peptides, obtained before COVID-19 vaccination. The origin of the receptors is a human donor who received a COVID-19 vaccine.

In its sample, this clone was seen once. V and J are TRBV18 and TRBJ2-3; tentatively, D is TRBD1 (6 bases). V dropped 5 bases and J dropped 0 bases, with 15 bases sitting between them. This CDR3 spans 16 amino acids. Germline V gene lookup returns CDR1 KGHSH and CDR2 LQKENI. DNA for the CDR3: TGTGCCAGCTCAGCTTACAGGGTAACTAGCACAGATACGCAGTATTTT. It specifies CASSAYRVTSTDTQYF.

The gene calls are TRBV4-1 and TRBJ2-7; 12 positions agree with TRBD2. CDR3 size: 16 residues. The V and J ends lost 3 bases and 5 bases, in that order; junction bases with no gene match: 8. CDR1 MGHRA and CDR2 YSYEKL come from the germline V gene. The CDR3 bases are TGCGCCAGCAGCCAGCCGACTAGCGGGAGCCTTAACGAGCAGTACTTC. Translated: CASSQPTSGSLNEQYF.

This chain connects TRBV28 to TRBJ1-6; weak D call: TRBD1 (5 bases). From germline, CDR1 is MDHEN and CDR2 SYDVKM. The CDR3 runs 15 residues. Trimming took 5 bases from V and 6 from J, leaving 14 bases between them. CDR3 amino acids: CASSVGGFGNSPLHF. The CDR3 DNA reads TGTGCCAGCAGTGTGGGGGGTTTTGGTAATTCACCCCTCCACTTT.

This clone occurred a few times. The gene calls are TRBV7-2 and TRBJ1-6; D is undetermined. CDR1 is SGHTA, CDR2 FQGNSA, per germline. This CDR3 region has 16 residues. V was cut by 3 bases and J by 9 bases, with 18 bases left in between. The CDR3 DNA is TGTGCCAGCAGCTTGGCGGCCTCGGCAGGAGGTTCACCCCTCCACTTT. Translating gives CASSLAASAGGSPLHF.

Only a few counts were recorded for this clone. This rearrangement joins TRBV23-1 to TRBJ1-3, with D uncertain. TRBV23-1 is designated an ORF whose function remains uncertain. The CDR3 is made up of 13 amino acids. The V and J ends lost 2 bases and 10 bases respectively, with 12 bases between them. CDR3 bases: TGCGCCAGCAGTCAACCGGATTATAATACCATATATTTT. It encodes CASSQPDYNTIYF.

This clone turned up a few times. The chain links TRBV30 to TRBJ2-1; D is undetermined. In germline, CDR1 is GTSNPN, CDR2 SVGIG (reference sequence). The V end was cut by 5 bases, the J end by 11 bases, with 10 bases between. The length of the CDR3 is 10 residues. Here the CDR3 reads CAWSDGKQFF. The CDR3 DNA sequence: TGTGCCTGGTCGGATGGGAAGCAGTTCTTC.

The gene calls are TRBV30 and TRBJ2-3, with 13 positions matching TRBD2. The V gene's germline CDR1 is GTSNPN and CDR2 SVGIG (reference sequence). The CDR3 extends over 14 amino acids. Germline trimming cut 8 bases from V and 6 bases from J; bases unmatched to any gene: 8. The CDR3 coding sequence is TGTGCCCGAGGACTAGCGGGGGCTGTGGATACGCAGTATTTT. Its protein is CARGLAGAVDTQYF.

The chain joins TRBV6-5 to TRBJ2-1; 9 bases align to TRBD1. The ends lost 6 bases at V and 14 bases at J; junction bases unmatched: 11. CDR3 length equals 13 residues. Germline lookup yields CDR1 MNHEY and CDR2 SVGAGI. The CDR3 nucleotides read TGTGCCAGCAGGACGGGACAGGGATCCGCGGAGTTCTTC. Translated: CASRTGQGSAEFF.

This chain uses TRBV15 with TRBJ2-5; no firm D call. The length of the CDR3 is 14 residues. Trimming took off 4 bases at V and 7 bases at J, with 16 bases between the two ends. In germline, CDR1 is LNHNV, CDR2 YYDKDF (reference sequence). CDR3: CATSKDLRVGTQYF. The CDR3 region has the DNA TGTGCCACCAGCAAAGACCTCCGGGTAGGGACCCAGTACTTC.

J is TRBJ1-1 and V is TRBV6-5, with D possibly matching TRBD1 (6 bases). Germline V gene data show CDR1 as MNHEY and CDR2 as SVGAGI. The V and J ends lost 4 bases and 5 bases respectively, with 14 bases between them. The CDR3 contains 14 residues. The CDR3 here is CASSLGGHGTEAFF. The CDR3, as DNA: TGTGCCAGCAGTTTGGGGGGCCATGGGACTGAAGCTTTCTTT.

The chain joins TRBV15 to TRBJ2-5; D not resolved. Per the germline V gene, CDR1 is LNHNV and CDR2 is YYDKDF (reference sequence). The CDR3 has 15 residues. With 5 bases removed from V and 4 bases from J, the gap between germline ends came to 17 bases. CDR3 loop: CATSPTTRLGETQYF. The CDR3 nucleotides read TGTGCCACCAGCCCGACCACTCGCCTGGGAGAGACCCAGTACTTC.

V and J are TRBV2 and TRBJ1-6; TRBD1 aligns across 7 bases. The CDR3 consists of 14 residues. V gave up 5 bases and J gave up 7 bases; unmatched junction bases: 5. Germline CDR1 is SNHLY and CDR2 is FYNNEI. The CDR3 region is CASSQGGYNSPLHF. The CDR3 region has the DNA TGTGCCAGCAGTCAGGGGGGATACAATTCACCCCTCCACTTT.

The CDR3 nucleotides read TGTGCCAGCAGTCCCCTTGCAGGGGAGAGCACAGATACGCAGTATTTT. As protein: CASSPLAGESTDTQYF. The chain is built from TRBV28 and TRBJ2-3, with D perhaps TRBD1 (6 bases). The V gene's germline CDR1 is MDHEN and CDR2 SYDVKM. The CDR3 is made up of 16 amino acids. V lost 5 bases, J lost 0 bases, and 15 bases lay in between.

The chain employs TRBV19 and TRBJ1-2; 7 bases agree with TRBD1. Germline trimming cut 8 bases from V and 4 bases from J; bases unmatched to any gene: 7. The CDR3 has 13 residues. CDR1 and CDR2 (germline): LNHDA, SQIVND (reference sequence). The CDR3 region is CASAPGGFYGYTF. CDR3 sequence (DNA): TGTGCCAGTGCTCCAGGGGGATTCTATGGCTACACCTTC.